The 10 T cell receptor beta chains reported below all come from one sample, sequenced in a study of shared clonotypes between healthy human individuals (dated by TCRdb to 2019 to 2021). The library was made by the immunoSEQ multiplex PCR assay. TCRdb took this table from immuneACCESS and kept in-frame rearrangements with V and J called. Such tables lack part of the clones; where checked against another copy, unresolved V genes explain under half of the gap, and the rest is unexplained. This sample lists around 1,000,000 clones; approximately 77% were detected once. The ten largest clonotypes hold roughly 0.82% of the sample. Sequencing input: memory CD4+ T cells from PBMCs. The intended sense of this specimen's cell subset or site label: CD45RA-negative fraction. The origin of the receptors is a man younger than 35 in good health. Some clones in this sample may be carry-over from other donors' samples.

This clone was observed once. The chain combines TRBV6-4 with TRBJ2-2; 10 bases are shared with TRBD1. The germline V gene has CDR1 MRHNA and CDR2 SNTAGT. J gave up 3 bases and V 3 bases, and 4 bases lay outside the gene matches. The CDR3 is made up of 16 amino acids. This chain's CDR3 is CASSEEGQGYTGELFF. The CDR3 DNA sequence: TGTGCCAGCAGTGAAGAGGGACAGGGGTACACCGGGGAGCTGTTTTTT.

This chain joins TRBV6-1 and TRBJ1-1; a weak D match, TRBD1 (5 bases). Looked up from germline, CDR1 is MNHNS and CDR2 is SASEGT. Trimming removed 5 bases at V and 4 bases at J, with 11 bases between. There are 13 residues in the CDR3. CDR3: CASSQRGSTEAFF. In DNA form, the CDR3 reads TGTGCCAGCAGTCAACGGGGGAGCACTGAAGCTTTCTTT.

The chain has TRBV28 and TRBJ1-3, with D perhaps TRBD1 (5 bases). The CDR3 sequence is 12 residues long. Between the trimmed V and J ends, which lost 10 bases and 9 bases, there was a span of 16 bases. Germline V gives CDR1 MDHEN, CDR2 SYDVKM. The CDR3 bases are TGTGCCACCACCTTGGGGCCCGCCACCATATATTTT. This translates into CATTLGPATIYF.

This chain connects TRBV1 to TRBJ2-4; TRBD2 is taken as the D call from the table, unchecked against the DNA. TRBV1 is reported as a pseudogene. The CDR3 spans 15 residues. The CDR3 here is CTSSHATSGANIQYF. For the CDR3, the DNA is TGCACCAGCAGCCACGCCACTAGCGGGGCAAACATTCAGTACTTC.

This clone was seen only a few times. V gene TRBV14 combines with J gene TRBJ1-1; no firm D call. Germline-derived CDR1 and CDR2 are SGHDN and FVKESK. CDR3 length: 13 residues. Trimming took 5 bases from V and 0 from J, leaving 7 bases between them. In DNA form, the CDR3 reads TGTGCCAGCAGCTTCAACTTGAACACTGAAGCTTTCTTT. It is translated as CASSFNLNTEAFF.

This chain uses TRBV5-1 with TRBJ2-1; 9 positions agree with TRBD2. The length of the CDR3 is 17 residues. V gave up 1 base and J gave up 8 bases; unmatched junction bases: 13. Looked up from germline, CDR1 is SGHRS and CDR2 is YFSETQ. DNA of the CDR3: TGCGCCAGCAGCTTGCCAATCGTAGCGGGAGAAGGGGATGAGCAGTTCTTC. Its protein is CASSLPIVAGEGDEQFF.

The chain links TRBV29-1 to TRBJ2-5, with TRBD1 as a possible D gene (6 bases). The J call is uncertain, as TRBJ2-7 better fits the DNA end. This CDR3 contains 12 residues. The germline V gene has CDR1 SQVTM and CDR2 ANQGSEA. The CDR3 protein is CSVTEDSYEQYF. DNA of the CDR3: TGCAGCGTTACGGAGGACAGCTACGAGCAGTACTTC.

The genes are TRBV2 and TRBJ1-5, with a possible D match to TRBD1 (6 bases). Germline V CDR1 and CDR2: SNHLY, FYNNEI. The CDR3 has 15 amino acids. The V end lost 6 bases, the J end lost 5 bases, and 17 bases lay between the germline ends. CDR3 DNA sequence: TGTGCCAGCAGGGGTGAACAGGGTGAGGATCAGCCCCAGCATTTT. The encoded protein is CASRGEQGEDQPQHF.

This chain links TRBV28 with TRBJ2-7, with 10 bases identical to TRBD2. Germline V gives CDR1 MDHEN, CDR2 SYDVKM. The junction had 5 bases not matched to a gene; V was cut back by 10 bases and J by 2 bases. The CDR3 sequence is 13 residues long. Here the CDR3 reads CATSGRAPYEQYF. In DNA, the CDR3 is TGTGCCACCAGCGGGAGGGCACCCTACGAGCAGTACTTC.

The chain employs TRBV5-4 and TRBJ1-1; D uncertain. The V end lost 1 base, the J end lost 6 bases, and 16 bases lay between the germline ends. The V gene's germline CDR1 is SGHNT and CDR2 YYREEE (reference sequence). This CDR3 contains 15 residues. The CDR3 is CASSLSGAVGSEAFF. In DNA, the CDR3 is TGTGCCAGCAGCTTGAGTGGAGCGGTGGGATCTGAAGCTTTCTTT.